Each of the 17 T cell receptor beta chains below was sequenced from the same sample in a study of a mutant IDH1 vaccine in newly diagnosed glioma. Noted time point: baseline, week 1 (first vaccination visit). This sample's treatment: pre-vaccination baseline after standard-of-care therapy. Profiling relied on immunoSEQ multiplex PCR, and the TCRdb table lists in-frame clones only, not all of them. Among about 38,000 clones listed, around nine tenths were seen once. Sequenced here: PBMCs, sampled from a glioma patient treated with radiotherapy, temozolomide or both. These receptors were obtained from a man between 18 and 29 years old with glioma.

This chain uses TRBV9 with TRBJ2-1; D perhaps matches TRBD2 (6 bases). Germline CDR1 reads SGDLS; CDR2 reads YYNGEE. The V end lost 3 bases, the J end lost 0 bases, and 10 bases lay between the germline ends. The CDR3 has 15 residues. The CDR3 here is CASSGGGASYNEQFF. In DNA, the CDR3 is TGTGCCAGCAGCGGAGGCGGGGCCTCCTACAATGAGCAGTTCTTC.

J is TRBJ2-1 and V is TRBV6-5; 9 nucleotides agree with TRBD2. Trimming took 4 bases from V and 1 from J; bases not matched to a gene: 5. CDR1 is MNHEY and CDR2 is SVGAGI in the germline V gene. The CDR3 runs to 16 residues. The CDR3 DNA reads TGTGCCAGCAGTTTCGGTGCGGGAGGGTCCTACAATGAGCAGTTCTTC. It encodes CASSFGAGGSYNEQFF.

V and J are TRBV7-9 and TRBJ2-3, with D possibly being TRBD2 (6 bases). CDR3 length equals 17 residues. Trimming took off 2 bases at V and 3 bases at J, with 18 bases between the two ends. The germline V gene encodes CDR1 SEHNR and CDR2 FQNEAQ (reference sequence). The CDR3: CASSLSGGRKRTDTQYF. CDR3 in DNA: TGTGCCAGCAGCTTATCCGGGGGACGGAAAAGAACAGATACGCAGTATTTT.

Details on this clone: At one of its ends the junction is not consistent with the germline gene, which may arise from a read error. The chain employs TRBV25-1 and TRBJ1-1; weak D call: TRBD1 (5 bases). The germline gives CDR1 MGHDK, CDR2 SYGVNS. The CDR3 extends over 12 amino acids. As DNA, the CDR3 is TGTGCCAGCGGCTCGGGCGGAGGGGCCGTTCTCTTT. It yields the protein CASGSGGGAVLF. The complete variable domain, with remaining parts taken from reference TRBV25-1 and TRBJ1-1, reads EADIYQTPRYLVIGTGKKITLECSQTMGHDKMYWYQQDPGMELHLIHYSYGVNSTEKGDLSSESTVSRIRTEHFPLTLESARPSHTSQYLCASGSGGGAVLFGQGTRLTVV.

The gene calls are TRBV19 and TRBJ1-1, with unresolved D. Trimming pared 7 bases from V and 0 bases from J, leaving 12 bases between. There are 14 residues in the CDR3. The V gene's germline CDR1 is LNHDA and CDR2 SQIVND (reference sequence). The CDR3 sequence is CASKDLTVNTEAFF. The CDR3 DNA sequence: TGTGCCAGTAAGGACCTGACGGTGAACACTGAAGCTTTCTTT. Drawing the rest from reference TRBV19 and TRBJ1-1, the complete variable domain is DGGITQSPKYLFRKEGQNVTLSCEQNLNHDAMYWYRQDPGQGLRLIYYSQIVNDFQKGDIAEGYSVSREKKESFPLTVTSAQKNPTAFYLCASKDLTVNTEAFFGQGTRLTVV.

The V and J genes are TRBV2 and TRBJ2-3, with 7 bases matching TRBD2. The CDR3 sequence is 13 residues long. Germline trimming cut 6 bases from V and 3 bases from J; bases unmatched to any gene: 3. Looked up from germline, CDR1 is SNHLY and CDR2 is FYNNEI. Here the CDR3 DNA reads TGTGCCAGCAGGGGGGGGGAGACAGATACGCAGTATTTT. Its protein is CASRGGETDTQYF.

This chain connects TRBV20-1 to TRBJ1-1; D is possibly TRBD1 (5 bases). This CDR3 is 11 amino acids long. Germline-derived CDR1 and CDR2 are DFQATT and SNEGSKA (reference sequence). Trimming took off 7 bases at V and 8 bases at J, with 14 bases between the two ends. In DNA, the CDR3 is TGCAGTGTCCTCTGGGGCCGGGAAGCTTTCTTT. This codes for CSVLWGREAFF.

The gene calls are TRBV6-6 and TRBJ1-5; 9 bases fit TRBD1. Losses at the gene ends were 6 bases for V and 4 bases for J; bases not matched to a gene: 7. Germline V gene sequence: CDR1 MNHNY, CDR2 SVGAGI (reference sequence). There are 15 residues in the CDR3. Here the CDR3 DNA reads TGTGCCAGCAGCCCCACAGGGGGCCGAAATCAGCCCCAGCATTTT. This sequence encodes CASSPTGGRNQPQHF.

The chain recombines TRBV4-2 with TRBJ2-1; possibly TRBD1 for D (6 bases). CDR1 and CDR2 (germline): LGHNA, YNFKEQ. This CDR3 has 17 amino acids. V was shortened by 3 bases and J by 2 bases, with 17 bases between the two germline ends. The CDR3 loop is CASSQTPQGWAYNEQFF. The CDR3, as DNA: TGTGCCAGCAGCCAGACCCCTCAGGGGTGGGCCTACAATGAGCAGTTCTTC.

V and J are TRBV7-2 and TRBJ1-1, with 9 bases that match TRBD1. The CDR3 totals 15 residues. Unmatched junction bases numbered 3, after V lost 0 bases and J lost 4 bases. The germline gives CDR1 SGHTA, CDR2 FQGNSA. The CDR3 DNA is TGTGCCAGCAGCTTAGCATCACAGGGGGCCACTGAAGCTTTCTTT. Translated: CASSLASQGATEAFF. The full variable domain, with the rest looked up from reference TRBV7-2 and TRBJ1-1, is GAGVSQSPSNKVTEKGKDVELRCDPISGHTALYWYRQSLGQGLEFLIYFQGNSAPDKSGLPSDRFSAERTGGSVSTLTIQRTQQEDSAVYLCASSLASQGATEAFFGQGTRLTVV.

A note on this clone: Other DNA sequences in this specimen translate into the identical CDR3. The chain carries TRBV19 and TRBJ1-5; D not certain. The CDR3 loop spans 13 amino acids. V was shortened by 2 bases and J by 2 bases, with 4 bases between the two germline ends. Germline loops: CDR1 LNHDA, CDR2 SQIVND (reference sequence). The CDR3 sequence is CASSIRGNQPQHF. Here the CDR3 DNA reads TGTGCCAGTAGTATACGGGGCAATCAGCCCCAGCATTTT.

The chain is built from TRBV5-1 and TRBJ1-6, with D perhaps matching TRBD1 (5 bases). Germline assignment: CDR1 SGHRS and CDR2 YFSETQ. Trimming cost V 1 base and J 9 bases, with 11 bases left between them. CDR3 length: 14 amino acids. CDR3 coding DNA: TGCGCCAGCAGCTTGATAGGGGTTGGTTCACCCCTCCACTTT. It encodes CASSLIGVGSPLHF.

The rearrangement uses TRBV2 and TRBJ1-6; 7 bases map to TRBD1. The CDR3 totals 14 residues. Unmatched junction bases numbered 8, after V lost 6 bases and J lost 9 bases. Germline values: CDR1 SNHLY, CDR2 FYNNEI. DNA for the CDR3: TGTGCCAGCAGCCGACAGGGCCCTACTTCACCCCTCCACTTT. It codes for CASSRQGPTSPLHF.

This clone was seen just once. The gene calls are TRBV28 and TRBJ2-7, with 8 bases aligning to TRBD2. Unmatched junction bases numbered 8, after V lost 4 bases and J lost 0 bases. The CDR3 runs to 16 residues. CDR1 is MDHEN, CDR2 SYDVKM, per germline. The CDR3 region is CASSSGTSAFSYEQYF. Written as DNA, the CDR3 is TGTGCCAGCAGTTCCGGGACTAGTGCCTTCTCCTACGAGCAGTACTTC.

V usage is TRBV6-1 and J usage is TRBJ1-1, with unresolved D. This CDR3 spans 11 amino acids. Germline V gives CDR1 MNHNS, CDR2 SASEGT. V was pared by 6 bases and J by 8 bases, with 10 bases between. In DNA form, the CDR3 reads TGTGCCAGCAGCCCATTAGGGGAAGCTTTCTTT. This codes for CASSPLGEAFF.

This rearrangement joins TRBV19 to TRBJ2-7; 9 bases map to TRBD2. Looked up from germline, CDR1 is LNHDA and CDR2 is SQIVND (reference sequence). The CDR3 has 15 residues. The V gene end was trimmed by 4 bases and the J gene end by 4 bases; junction bases not matched to a gene: 8. The CDR3 spells CASSNGASGVYEQYF. CDR3 coding DNA: TGTGCCAGTAGTAACGGCGCTAGCGGGGTTTACGAGCAGTACTTC.

This sequence joins TRBV29-1 and TRBJ1-2; D unresolved. V was cut by 2 bases and J by 8 bases, with 9 bases left in between. The CDR3 sequence is 11 residues long. CDR1 and CDR2 from the germline V gene are SQVTM and ANQGSEA. CDR3 sequence (DNA): TGCAGCGTTGAATCGGTGGCCGGCTACACCTTC. This gives the protein CSVESVAGYTF.